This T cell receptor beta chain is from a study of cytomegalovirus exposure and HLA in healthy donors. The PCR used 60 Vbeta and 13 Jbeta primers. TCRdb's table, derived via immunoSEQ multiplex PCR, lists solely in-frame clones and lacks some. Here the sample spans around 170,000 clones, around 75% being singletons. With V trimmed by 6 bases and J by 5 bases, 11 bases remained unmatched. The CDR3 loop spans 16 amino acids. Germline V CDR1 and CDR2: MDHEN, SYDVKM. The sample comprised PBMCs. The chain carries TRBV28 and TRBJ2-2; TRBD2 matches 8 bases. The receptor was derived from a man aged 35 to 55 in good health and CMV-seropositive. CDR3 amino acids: CASSPRAGGGTGELFF. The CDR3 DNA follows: TGTGCCAGCAGCCCCAGGGCTGGCGGGGGGACCGGGGAGCTGTTTTTT.